These 12 T cell receptor beta chains came from one sample sequenced in a study of human T cells and chemical hapten exposure (TCRdb year 2021). Library prep was done by RACE. TCRdb records NextSeq 500 as the sequencer. The public reads were reanalyzed by TCRdb: fastp trimming at Q25, MiXCR alignment, in-frame beta chains only. Rows with one shared CDR3 protein collapse into an entry with the most common genes and DNA. The sample profile shows about 41,000 distinct CDR3 sequences; over 3% of them were found once. Of the sample, about 6.9% is held by the ten largest clones. According to the study, the label for this sample's time point signals: patch test 2, 6 weeks after DPC sensitization. Interpreted using the paper, the treatment or condition label stands for: therapeutic diphenylcyclopropenone sensitization with weekly scalp DPC. Sample: whole blood, taken in connection with sensitization to the hapten diphenylcyclopropenone (DPC). The source is a man aged 35 to 55 with alopecia areata. Some clones in this sample may be carry-over from other donors' samples.

Ten or more counts support this clonotype. The chain carries TRBV4-2 and TRBJ2-7, with 9 bases lining up with TRBD1. The CDR3 has 15 residues. V shed 3 bases, J shed 2 bases, and the junction held 5 bases outside the gene matches. Germline CDR1 is LGHNA and CDR2 is YNFKEQ. This CDR3 is CASSQAGTGPYEQYF. In nucleotides, the CDR3 is TGTGCCAGCAGCCAGGCCGGGACAGGGCCCTACGAGCAGTACTTC.

This clonotype has ten or more counts. CDR3 in amino acids: CSSLVNTEAFF. CDR3 nucleotides: TGCAGCTCACTGGTGAACACTGAAGCTTTCTTT. V usage is TRBV20-1 and J usage is TRBJ1-1; D unclear. From germline, CDR1 is DFQATT and CDR2 SNEGSKA (reference sequence). The CDR3 is 11 amino acids.

This clonotype showed up many times. The gene calls are TRBV10-3 and TRBJ2-7, with D possibly TRBD2 on 6 matching bases. V lost 4 bases and J 4 bases, leaving 14 bases between the germline ends. The CDR3 totals 14 residues. The germline CDR1 and CDR2 sequences are ENHRY and SYGVKD. The chain's CDR3 is CAISVGGTSYEQYF. In DNA, the CDR3 is TGTGCCATCAGTGTGGGGGGTACTTCTTACGAGCAGTACTTC.

This clonotype came up many times. The CDR3 here is CSARVYFEAGTGNQPQHF. Written as DNA, the CDR3 is TGCAGTGCTAGAGTCTATTTTGAAGCCGGGACAGGCAATCAGCCCCAGCATTTT. The gene calls are TRBV20-1 and TRBJ1-5, with 7 nucleotides matching TRBD1. The CDR3 extends over 18 amino acids. The germline CDR1 and CDR2 sequences are DFQATT and SNEGSKA (reference sequence). Trimming at V came to 1 base and at J to 2 bases, leaving 14 bases not matched to a gene.

This clonotype was recorded many times. The J gene is TRBJ1-6, the V gene TRBV13; D is undetermined. Trimming removed 3 bases at V and 9 bases at J, with 15 bases between. The length of the CDR3 is 15 residues. Germline CDR1 is PRHDT and CDR2 is FYEKMQ (reference sequence). The CDR3 sequence is CASSFGVNMGSPLHF. The CDR3 DNA reads TGTGCCAGCAGCTTTGGCGTGAATATGGGTTCACCCCTCCACTTT.

Only a few counts were recorded for this clonotype. The chain joins TRBV3-1 to TRBJ2-7; 7 nucleotides line up with TRBD1. Germline V lookup: CDR1 LGHDT, CDR2 YNNKEL (reference sequence). The junction had 15 bases not matched to a gene; V was cut back by 1 base and J by 6 bases. This CDR3 spans 17 amino acids. The CDR3 sequence is CASSQGSQMTGLSEQYF. In nucleotides, the CDR3 is TGTGCCAGCAGCCAAGGGTCCCAGATGACAGGGCTAAGCGAGCAGTACTTC.

This clonotype was observed at least ten times. The V call is TRBV4-2, the J call TRBJ2-4; no clear D gene. CDR3 size: 13 residues. V lost 0 bases and J 7 bases, leaving 7 bases between the germline ends. CDR1 and CDR2 (germline): LGHNA, YNFKEQ. The CDR3 is CASSQEPHNIQYF. CDR3 DNA: TGTGCCAGCAGCCAAGAACCCCATAACATTCAGTACTTC.

This clonotype was picked up many times. The rearrangement links TRBV11-2 to TRBJ1-5; no clear D. The germline CDR1 and CDR2 sequences are SGHAT and FQNNGV. The CDR3 runs to 13 residues. V was trimmed by 1 base and J by 6 bases, leaving 7 bases between them. The chain's CDR3 is CASSLGLTQPQHF. The DNA of the CDR3 is TGTGCCAGCAGCTTAGGGTTAACTCAGCCCCAGCATTTT. Full variable domain (remainder filled in from reference TRBV11-2 and TRBJ1-5): EAGVAQSPRYKIIEKRQSVAFWCNPISGHATLYWYQQILGQGPKLLIQFQNNGVVDDSQLPKDRFSAERLKGVDSTLKIQPAKLEDSAVYLCASSLGLTQPQHFGDGTRLSIL.

This clonotype was detected ten times or more. This rearrangement joins TRBV5-1 to TRBJ2-7; 13 nucleotides align to TRBD2. The CDR3 runs to 17 residues. V dropped 6 bases and J dropped 3; count of bases not matched to a gene: 12. Germline values: CDR1 SGHRS, CDR2 YFSETQ. In DNA, the CDR3 is TGCGCCAGCACGGAGGGGACTAGCGGGAAGAGCCTCTACGAGCAGTACTTC. Amino acids: CASTEGTSGKSLYEQYF.

The chain recombines TRBV20-1 with TRBJ2-1, with D possibly TRBD2 on 6 matching bases. Trimming cost V 3 bases and J 9 bases, with 12 bases left between them. The CDR3 has 12 amino acids. CDR1 and CDR2 from the germline V gene are DFQATT and SNEGSKA (reference sequence). CDR3 sequence reads: CSASGLGGEQFF. DNA for the CDR3: TGCAGTGCTAGTGGACTCGGGGGTGAGCAGTTCTTC.

In this sample, this clonotype turned up many times. The rearrangement links TRBV12-3 or TRBV12-4 to TRBJ2-4; unclear D gene. This CDR3 has 17 amino acids. V was cut by 5 bases and J by 0 bases, with 17 bases left in between. The CDR3 DNA sequence: TGTGCCAGCAGTCTCGGGCCGAAAGGTCCAGCCAAAAACATTCAGTACTTC. Translated, it gives CASSLGPKGPAKNIQYF.

This clonotype was observed many times. J is TRBJ2-4 and V is TRBV20-1; 7 bases align to TRBD1. Germline V gene sequence: CDR1 DFQATT, CDR2 SNEGSKA (reference sequence). J was trimmed by 7 bases and V by 4 bases; bases with no gene match: 4. The CDR3 runs to 12 residues. The CDR3 loop reads CSAKGQANIQYF. The CDR3 DNA is TGCAGTGCTAAAGGACAGGCCAACATTCAGTACTTC.